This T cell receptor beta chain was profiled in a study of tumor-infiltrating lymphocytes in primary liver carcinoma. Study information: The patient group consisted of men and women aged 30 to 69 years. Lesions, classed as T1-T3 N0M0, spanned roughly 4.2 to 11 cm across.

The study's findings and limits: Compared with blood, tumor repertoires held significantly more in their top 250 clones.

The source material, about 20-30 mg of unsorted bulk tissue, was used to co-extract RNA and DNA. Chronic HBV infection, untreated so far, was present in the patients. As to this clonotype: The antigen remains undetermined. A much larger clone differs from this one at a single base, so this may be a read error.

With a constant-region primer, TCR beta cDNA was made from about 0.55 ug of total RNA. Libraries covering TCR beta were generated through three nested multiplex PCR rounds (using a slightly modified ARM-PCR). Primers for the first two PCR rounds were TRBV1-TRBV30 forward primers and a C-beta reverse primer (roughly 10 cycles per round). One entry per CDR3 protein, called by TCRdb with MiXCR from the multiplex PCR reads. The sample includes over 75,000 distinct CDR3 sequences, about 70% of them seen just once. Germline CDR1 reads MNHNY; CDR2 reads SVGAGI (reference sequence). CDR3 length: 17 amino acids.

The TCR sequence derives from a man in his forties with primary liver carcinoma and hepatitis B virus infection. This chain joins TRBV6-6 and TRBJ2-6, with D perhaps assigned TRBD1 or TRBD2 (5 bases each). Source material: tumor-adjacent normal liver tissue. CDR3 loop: CASSSNPKGYGANALTF. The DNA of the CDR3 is TGTGCCAGCAGTTCAAACCCGAAGGGGTACGGGGCCAACGCCCTGACTTTC.